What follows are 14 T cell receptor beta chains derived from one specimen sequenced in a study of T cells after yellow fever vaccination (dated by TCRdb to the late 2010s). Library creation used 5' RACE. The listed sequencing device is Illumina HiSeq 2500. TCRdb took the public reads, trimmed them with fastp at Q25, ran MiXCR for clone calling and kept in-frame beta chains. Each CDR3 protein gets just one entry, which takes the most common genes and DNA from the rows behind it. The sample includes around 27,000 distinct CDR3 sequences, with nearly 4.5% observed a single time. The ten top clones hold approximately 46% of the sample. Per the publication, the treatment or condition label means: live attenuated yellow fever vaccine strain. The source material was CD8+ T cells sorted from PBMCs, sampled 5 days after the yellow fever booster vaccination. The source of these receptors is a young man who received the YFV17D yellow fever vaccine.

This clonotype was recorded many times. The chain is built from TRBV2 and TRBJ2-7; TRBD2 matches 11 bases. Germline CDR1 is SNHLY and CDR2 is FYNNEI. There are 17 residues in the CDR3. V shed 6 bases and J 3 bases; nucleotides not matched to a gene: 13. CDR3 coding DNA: TGTGCCAGCAGGGGACTAGCGGAGGTTCAACCCAACTACGAGCAGTACTTC. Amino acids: CASRGLAEVQPNYEQYF.

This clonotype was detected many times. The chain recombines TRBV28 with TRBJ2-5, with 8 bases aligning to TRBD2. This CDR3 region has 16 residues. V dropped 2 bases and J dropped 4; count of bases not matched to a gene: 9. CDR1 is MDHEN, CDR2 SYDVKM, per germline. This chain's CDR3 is CASSLARGTSAETQYF. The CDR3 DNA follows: TGTGCCAGCAGTTTAGCCCGGGGGACTAGTGCAGAGACCCAGTACTTC.

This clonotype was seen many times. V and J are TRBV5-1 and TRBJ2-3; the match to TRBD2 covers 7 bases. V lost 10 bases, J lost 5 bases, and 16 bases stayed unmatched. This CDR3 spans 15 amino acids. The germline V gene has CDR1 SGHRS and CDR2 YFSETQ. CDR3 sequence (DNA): TGCGCCCGGATAAGGAGGCGGGAGCAGGAAGATACGCAGTATTTT. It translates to CARIRRREQEDTQYF.

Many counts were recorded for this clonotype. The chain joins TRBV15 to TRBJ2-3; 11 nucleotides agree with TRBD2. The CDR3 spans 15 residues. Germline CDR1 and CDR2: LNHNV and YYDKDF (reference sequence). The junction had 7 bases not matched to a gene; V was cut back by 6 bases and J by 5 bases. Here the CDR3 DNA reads TGTGCCACCAGGAATAGCGGGAGGGCCGTAGATACGCAGTATTTT. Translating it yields CATRNSGRAVDTQYF.

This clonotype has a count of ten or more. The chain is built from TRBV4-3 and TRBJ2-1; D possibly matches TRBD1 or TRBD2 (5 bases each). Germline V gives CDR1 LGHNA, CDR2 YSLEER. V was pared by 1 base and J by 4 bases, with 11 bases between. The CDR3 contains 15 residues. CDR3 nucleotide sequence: TGCGCCAGCAGCCAAGGCCGGGACCCATACAATGAGCAGTTCTTC. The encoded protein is CASSQGRDPYNEQFF.

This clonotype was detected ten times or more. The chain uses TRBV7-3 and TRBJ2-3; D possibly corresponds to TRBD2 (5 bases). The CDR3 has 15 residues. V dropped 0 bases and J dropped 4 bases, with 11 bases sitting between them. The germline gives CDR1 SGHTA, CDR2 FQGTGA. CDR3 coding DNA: TGTGCCAGCAGCTTAACGGGAGCTGGGGCAGATACGCAGTATTTT. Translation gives CASSLTGAGADTQYF.

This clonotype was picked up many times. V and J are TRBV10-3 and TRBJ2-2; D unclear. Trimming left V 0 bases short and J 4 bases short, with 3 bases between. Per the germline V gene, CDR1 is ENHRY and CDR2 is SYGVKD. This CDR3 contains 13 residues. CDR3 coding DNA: TGTGCCATCAGTGAGTCGTTCACCGGGGAGCTGTTTTTT. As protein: CAISESFTGELFF.

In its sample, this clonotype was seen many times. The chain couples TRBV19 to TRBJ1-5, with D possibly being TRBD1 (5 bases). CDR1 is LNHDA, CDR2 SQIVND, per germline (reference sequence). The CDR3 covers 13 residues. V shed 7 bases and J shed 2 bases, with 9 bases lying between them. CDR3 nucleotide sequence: TGTGCCAGTACCCCGGGGGGCAATCAGCCCCAGCATTTT. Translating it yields CASTPGGNQPQHF.

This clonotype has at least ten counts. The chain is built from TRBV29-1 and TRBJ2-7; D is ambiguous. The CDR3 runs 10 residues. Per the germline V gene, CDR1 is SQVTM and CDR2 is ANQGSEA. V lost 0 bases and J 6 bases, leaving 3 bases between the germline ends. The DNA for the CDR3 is TGCAGCGTTGAAGAGGCCGAGCAGTACTTC. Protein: CSVEEAEQYF.

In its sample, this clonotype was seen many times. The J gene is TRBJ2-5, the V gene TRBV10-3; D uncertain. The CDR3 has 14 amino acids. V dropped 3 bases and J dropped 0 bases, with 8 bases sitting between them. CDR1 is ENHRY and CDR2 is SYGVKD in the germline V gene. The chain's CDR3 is CAISDGGYQETQYF. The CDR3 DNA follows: TGTGCCATCAGTGACGGCGGCTACCAAGAGACCCAGTACTTC.

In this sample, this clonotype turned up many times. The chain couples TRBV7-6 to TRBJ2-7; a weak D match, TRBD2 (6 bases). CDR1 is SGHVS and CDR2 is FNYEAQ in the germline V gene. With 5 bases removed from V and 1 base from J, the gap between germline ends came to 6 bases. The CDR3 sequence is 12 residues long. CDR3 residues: CASSAGSYEQYF. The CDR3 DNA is TGTGCCAGCAGCGCGGGATCCTACGAGCAGTACTTC.

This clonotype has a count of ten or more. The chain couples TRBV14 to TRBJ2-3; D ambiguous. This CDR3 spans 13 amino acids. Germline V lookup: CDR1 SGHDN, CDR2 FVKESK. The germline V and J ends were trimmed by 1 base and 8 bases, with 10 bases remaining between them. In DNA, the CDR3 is TGTGCCAGCAGCCAAGTGGGATGGGGTACGCAGTATTTT. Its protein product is CASSQVGWGTQYF.

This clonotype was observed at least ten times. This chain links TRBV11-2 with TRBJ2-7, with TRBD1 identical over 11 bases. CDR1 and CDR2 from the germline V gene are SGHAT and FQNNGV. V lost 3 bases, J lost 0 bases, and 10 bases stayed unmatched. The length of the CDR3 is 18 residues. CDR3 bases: TGTGCCAGCAGCTTGGACAGGGGGCATCATGGGCCCTCCTACGAGCAGTACTTC. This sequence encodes CASSLDRGHHGPSYEQYF.

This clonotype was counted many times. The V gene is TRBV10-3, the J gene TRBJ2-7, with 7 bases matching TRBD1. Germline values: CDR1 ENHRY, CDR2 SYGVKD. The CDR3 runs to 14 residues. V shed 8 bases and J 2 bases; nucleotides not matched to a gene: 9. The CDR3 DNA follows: TGTGCCATCGACAGGGATTCGGACGCCTACGAGCAGTACTTC. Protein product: CAIDRDSDAYEQYF.